These 30 T cell receptor beta chains share one sample of origin, sequenced in a study of blood T cell repertoires in COVID-19. Profiled with immunoSEQ multiplex PCR; TCRdb holds only in-frame clones, not every one. The sample lists about 170,000 clones; roughly 84% were seen once. The sample consisted of peripheral blood. The receptors derive from a human donor with acute or convalescent COVID-19. The donor label of this sample is uncertain.

This clone came up once. CDR3 sequence reads: CASSLTQENTEAFF. CDR3 sequence (DNA): TGCGCCAGCAGCCTTACACAGGAAAACACTGAAGCTTTCTTT. The chain couples TRBV10-2 to TRBJ1-1; TRBD1 might be the D (5 bases). The germline V and J ends were trimmed by 6 bases and 2 bases, with 13 bases remaining between them. Germline V CDR1 and CDR2: WSHSY, SAAADI. The CDR3 has 14 amino acids.

This sequence joins TRBV7-9 and TRBJ2-7, with 11 bases identical to TRBD1. CDR1 SEHNR and CDR2 FQNEAQ come from the germline V gene (reference sequence). V gave up 7 bases and J gave up 4 bases; unmatched junction bases: 12. This CDR3 comprises 16 residues. The CDR3, as DNA: TGTGCCAGCACGTCCCCCGGACAGGGGGCTGGGTACGAGCAGTACTTC. It codes for CASTSPGQGAGYEQYF.

V is TRBV28 and J is TRBJ2-7; D might be TRBD1 (7 bases). Between the trimmed V and J ends, which lost 10 bases and 1 base, there was a span of 17 bases. This CDR3 is 14 amino acids long. The germline gives CDR1 MDHEN, CDR2 SYDVKM. This CDR3 is CATGGQGGSYEQYF. For the CDR3, the DNA is TGTGCCACCGGAGGGCAGGGGGGTTCCTACGAGCAGTACTTC.

This chain's CDR3 is CATLEPPGTVNTEAFF. CDR3 coding DNA: TGTGCCACCTTAGAGCCTCCCGGGACAGTGAACACTGAAGCTTTCTTT. V and J are TRBV7-3 and TRBJ1-1, with 7 nucleotides matching TRBD1. CDR1 is SGHTA, CDR2 FQGTGA, per germline. This CDR3 comprises 16 residues. V gave up 10 bases and J gave up 0 bases; unmatched junction bases: 14.

The chain combines TRBV6-5 with TRBJ1-5, with 7 bases aligning to TRBD1. Germline V gene sequence: CDR1 MNHEY, CDR2 SVGAGI. The CDR3 extends over 14 amino acids. With 6 bases clipped from V and 4 bases from J, the junction kept 6 bases outside the gene matches. The CDR3 loop reads CASSPDRDNQPQHF. CDR3 coding DNA: TGTGCCAGCAGCCCCGACAGGGATAATCAGCCCCAGCATTTT.

V is TRBV6-6 and J is TRBJ1-2; D is ambiguous. The CDR3 is 11 residues long. Between the trimmed V and J ends, which lost 2 bases and 7 bases, there was a span of 5 bases. Germline CDR1 and CDR2: MNHNY and SVGAGI (reference sequence). CDR3 bases: TGTGCCAGCAGTTACACGGGTGGCTACACCTTC. It specifies CASSYTGGYTF.

This chain uses TRBV7-2 with TRBJ1-1, with D tentatively TRBD1 (6 bases). There are 13 residues in the CDR3. Trimming removed 0 bases from V and 10 bases from J, with 12 bases in between. CDR1 and CDR2 (germline): SGHTA, FQGNSA. The CDR3, as DNA: TGTGCCAGCAGCTTAGCTAGAGGGGGGGCAGCTTTCTTT. Residues: CASSLARGGAAFF.

The V gene is TRBV30, the J gene TRBJ2-7, with TRBD1 identical over 9 bases. Germline CDR1 and CDR2: GTSNPN and SVGIG (reference sequence). The CDR3 has 12 amino acids. The ends lost 5 bases at V and 3 bases at J; junction bases unmatched: 2. In DNA, the CDR3 is TGTGCCTGGGGGGACAGGGTCTACGAGCAGTACTTC. This translates into CAWGDRVYEQYF.

This chain uses TRBV18 with TRBJ2-2; tentative D call: TRBD1 (5 bases). V was cut by 3 bases and J by 3 bases, with 8 bases left in between. Per germline, CDR1 KGHSH and CDR2 LQKENI. The CDR3 consists of 14 residues. The CDR3 region is CASSPPRDTGELFF. CDR3 sequence (DNA): TGTGCCAGCTCACCTCCCAGGGACACCGGGGAGCTGTTTTTT.

In this sample, this clone turned up a few times. This sequence joins TRBV27 and TRBJ1-2; 12 bases align to TRBD1. CDR1 and CDR2 (germline): MNHEY, SMNVEV (reference sequence). After removal of 6 bases from V and 3 bases from J, the junction contained 8 bases not matched to a gene. This CDR3 is 16 amino acids long. CDR3 nucleotide sequence: TGTGCCAGCAGCCGCGGGGACAGGGGGCGCGACTATGGCTACACCTTC. Protein product: CASSRGDRGRDYGYTF.

The V gene is TRBV5-1, the J gene TRBJ1-3, with 7 positions matching TRBD1. The ends lost 0 bases at V and 4 bases at J; junction bases unmatched: 13. In germline, CDR1 is SGHRS, CDR2 YFSETQ. The CDR3 has 18 residues. In nucleotides, the CDR3 is TGCGCCAGCAGCTTGGCCTCCGGACAGGTTGGATCCGGAAACACCATATATTTT. This codes for CASSLASGQVGSGNTIYF.

The J gene is TRBJ1-1, the V gene TRBV7-9, with TRBD1 as a possible D gene (6 bases). Germline CDR1 reads SEHNR; CDR2 reads FQNEAQ (reference sequence). Trimming stripped 5 bases from V and 1 base from J, with 11 bases between. The CDR3 covers 14 residues. CDR3 nucleotide sequence: TGTGCCAGCAGCCATGGACAGTCGAACACTGAAGCTTTCTTT. Its translation: CASSHGQSNTEAFF.

The rearrangement links TRBV18 to TRBJ1-4; no clear D gene. Germline loops: CDR1 KGHSH, CDR2 LQKENI. CDR3 length: 15 amino acids. V lost 1 base to trimming and J lost 4 bases, with 10 bases between them. DNA of the CDR3: TGTGCCAGCTCACCACAAAGCGGGGTTAATGAAAAACTGTTTTTT. As protein: CASSPQSGVNEKLFF.

The J gene is TRBJ1-2, the V gene TRBV30, with 7 bases that match TRBD1. The CDR3 loop spans 12 amino acids. CDR1 and CDR2 (germline): GTSNPN, SVGIG (reference sequence). With 0 bases clipped from V and 6 bases from J, the junction kept 1 base outside the gene matches. This CDR3 reads CAWSVGGHGYTF. The CDR3 region has the DNA TGTGCCTGGAGTGTAGGGGGCCATGGCTACACCTTC.

The J gene is TRBJ2-3, the V gene TRBV10-3; 11 bases match TRBD2. CDR3 length: 15 residues. Germline V gene data show CDR1 as ENHRY and CDR2 as SYGVKD. V was clipped by 4 bases and J by 6 bases; unmatched bases: 6. The CDR3 protein is CAISVTSGGADTQYF. Written as DNA, the CDR3 is TGTGCCATCAGTGTCACTAGCGGGGGTGCGGATACGCAGTATTTT.

The V call is TRBV9, the J call TRBJ2-7, with 14 bases fitting TRBD2. V was clipped by 4 bases and J by 0 bases; unmatched bases: 15. This CDR3 spans 20 amino acids. Germline V gives CDR1 SGDLS, CDR2 YYNGEE. The CDR3 loop is CASSPGTSGSRGYSSYEQYF. The CDR3 region has the DNA TGTGCCAGCAGCCCAGGGACTAGCGGGAGCAGAGGATACAGCTCCTACGAGCAGTACTTC.

The chain combines TRBV5-6 with TRBJ2-6; no reliable D call. Trimming shortened V by 4 bases and J by 7 bases, and 15 bases separated the two germline ends. Germline V CDR1 and CDR2: SGHDT, YYEEEE. The CDR3 totals 15 residues. The CDR3 loop reads CASSRSTTLANVLTF. The CDR3 DNA reads as TGTGCCAGCAGCCGATCCACGACACTCGCCAACGTCCTGACTTTC. The full variable domain, with the rest looked up from reference TRBV5-6 and TRBJ2-6, is DAGVTQSPTHLIKTRGQQVTLRCSPKSGHDTVSWYQQALGQGPQFIFQYYEEEERQRGNFPDRFSGHQFPNYSSELNVNALLLGDSALYLCASSRSTTLANVLTFGAGSRLTVL.

The chain uses TRBV5-4 and TRBJ2-7; 11 bases line up with TRBD1. V dropped 5 bases and J dropped 2; count of bases not matched to a gene: 6. The V gene's germline CDR1 is SGHNT and CDR2 YYREEE (reference sequence). This CDR3 has 15 residues. CDR3 loop: CASRTGTGGPYEQYF. CDR3 DNA sequence: TGTGCCAGCAGAACCGGGACAGGGGGACCCTACGAGCAGTACTTC. Looking up the rest from reference TRBV5-4 and TRBJ2-7 gives the full variable domain: ETGVTQSPTHLIKTRGQQVTLRCSSQSGHNTVSWYQQALGQGPQFIFQYYREEENGRGNFPPRFSGLQFPNYSSELNVNALELDDSALYLCASRTGTGGPYEQYFGPGTRLTVT.

The V and J genes are TRBV5-1 and TRBJ1-2; D possibly corresponds to TRBD1 (6 bases). Germline V gene sequence: CDR1 SGHRS, CDR2 YFSETQ. The V end lost 4 bases, the J end lost 0 bases, and 25 bases lay between the germline ends. CDR3 length: 19 residues. The CDR3 DNA reads as TGCGCCAGCAGCGCTATGACAGGAGAGACTAATCGGACTAACTATGGCTACACCTTC. It yields the protein CASSAMTGETNRTNYGYTF.

V is TRBV7-2 and J is TRBJ2-1; unclear D gene. This CDR3 region has 13 residues. The V and J ends lost 1 base and 9 bases respectively, with 10 bases between them. Germline V gives CDR1 SGHTA, CDR2 FQGNSA. CDR3 region: CASSLESVREQFF. CDR3 nucleotides: TGTGCCAGCAGCTTAGAGTCGGTGCGTGAGCAGTTCTTC.

This clone was seen once. V usage is TRBV7-6 and J usage is TRBJ2-7, with TRBD1 as a possible D gene (5 bases). Germline V CDR1 and CDR2: SGHVS, FNYEAQ. This CDR3 spans 17 amino acids. V was trimmed by 0 bases and J by 3 bases, leaving 18 bases between them. CDR3 region: CASSLALSRVGFYEQYF. Written as DNA, the CDR3 is TGTGCCAGCAGCTTAGCGCTAAGCAGGGTTGGGTTCTACGAGCAGTACTTC.

The V and J genes are TRBV2 and TRBJ1-5; D is unresolved. The CDR3 consists of 14 residues. Trimming removed 8 bases at V and 3 bases at J, with 14 bases between. Germline lookup yields CDR1 SNHLY and CDR2 FYNNEI. CDR3 sequence (DNA): TGTGCCAGCTGCCCGTGGAGGGTCAATCAGCCCCAGCATTTT. Encoded protein: CASCPWRVNQPQHF.

V usage is TRBV18 and J usage is TRBJ1-3; 9 nucleotides align to TRBD1. Germline assignment: CDR1 KGHSH and CDR2 LQKENI. The CDR3 has 17 amino acids. Trimming removed 3 bases from V and 4 bases from J; junction bases left unmatched: 10. The CDR3, as DNA: TGTGCCAGCTCACCTAACACGGCACAGGGGGCAGGAAACACCATATATTTT. This translates into CASSPNTAQGAGNTIYF.

Comment on this clone: This CDR3 is also generated by other DNA sequences in the sample. The chain carries TRBV2 and TRBJ2-1; 7 bases align to TRBD2. Losses at the gene ends were 4 bases for V and 3 bases for J; bases not matched to a gene: 0. The CDR3 spans 13 residues. Germline loops: CDR1 SNHLY, CDR2 FYNNEI. CDR3 sequence (DNA): TGTGCCAGCAGTGGGACTAGCTACAATGAGCAGTTCTTC. This codes for CASSGTSYNEQFF.

The J gene is TRBJ2-7, the V gene TRBV11-2, with TRBD2 matching 13 bases. The V and J ends lost 3 bases and 5 bases, in that order; junction bases with no gene match: 1. The length of the CDR3 is 14 residues. Germline-derived CDR1 and CDR2 are SGHAT and FQNNGV. The CDR3 reads CASSFGLAGDEQYF. DNA for the CDR3: TGTGCCAGCAGCTTCGGACTAGCGGGGGACGAGCAGTACTTC.

The rearrangement joins TRBV7-9 to TRBJ1-4, with D hard to call. The CDR3 is 14 amino acids. V was trimmed by 2 bases and J by 7 bases, leaving 11 bases between them. Germline CDR1 reads SEHNR; CDR2 reads FQNEAQ (reference sequence). CDR3 nucleotides: TGTGCCAGCAGCTTACTCGAGACTTCTGAAAAACTGTTTTTT. Translation gives CASSLLETSEKLFF.

The chain links TRBV19 to TRBJ1-2, with a possible D match to TRBD1 (6 bases). Trimming shortened V by 7 bases and J by 4 bases, and 22 bases separated the two germline ends. The CDR3 is made up of 16 amino acids. Per the germline V gene, CDR1 is LNHDA and CDR2 is SQIVND (reference sequence). CDR3 sequence: CASIPDDRPPFYGYTF. CDR3 nucleotide sequence: TGTGCCAGTATCCCCGATGACAGGCCGCCGTTCTATGGCTACACCTTC.

This chain joins TRBV28 and TRBJ1-4; 11 bases map to TRBD1. The CDR3 covers 15 residues. The V segment lost 6 bases and the J segment 6 bases; nucleotides outside the gene matches: 6. The germline V gene has CDR1 MDHEN and CDR2 SYDVKM. CDR3 residues: CASRDRGREHEKLFF. In nucleotides, the CDR3 is TGTGCCAGCAGGGACAGGGGGCGCGAGCATGAAAAACTGTTTTTT.

A single count supports this clone. The CDR3 DNA reads as TGTGCCTGGAGTGTATCCGTTCTCGAGCAGTACTTC. As protein: CAWSVSVLEQYF. The rearrangement uses TRBV30 and TRBJ2-7; no clear D. The CDR3 has 12 amino acids. Trimming removed 0 bases from V and 6 bases from J, with 9 bases in between. Germline V CDR1 and CDR2: GTSNPN, SVGIG (reference sequence).

This chain links TRBV19 with TRBJ1-4, with 7 bases identical to TRBD1. The V gene's germline CDR1 is LNHDA and CDR2 SQIVND (reference sequence). After removal of 5 bases from V and 7 bases from J, the junction contained 10 bases not matched to a gene. This CDR3 comprises 15 residues. CDR3 in DNA: TGTGCCAGTAGTCGGGCAGGGGGGATCGGTGAAAAACTGTTTTTT. Protein sequence: CASSRAGGIGEKLFF.